One sample yielded the 5 T cell receptor beta chains listed below, sequenced in a study of memory CD4+ T cells and cytomegalovirus serostatus. The sort gate was single viable CD3+CD4+CD8-CD45RO+ cells for memory CD4+ T cells. TCRdb's copy holds only in-frame clones and misses some; the assay was immunoSEQ multiplex PCR. Here the sample spans 40,000 to 55,000 clones, about 78% being singletons. Sequencing was carried out using memory CD4+ T cells from blood. The origin of the receptors is an adult in good health and CMV-seronegative.

The J gene is TRBJ2-7, the V gene TRBV6-4; D not certain. V shed 3 bases and J shed 3 bases, with 18 bases lying between them. The V gene's germline CDR1 is MRHNA and CDR2 SNTAGT. The CDR3 length is 16 residues. The DNA of the CDR3 is TGTGCCAGCAGTGATCCGAACCCCATTAGATTCTACGAGCAGTACTTC. This encodes CASSDPNPIRFYEQYF.

This clone was counted only a few times. V gene TRBV27 combines with J gene TRBJ2-7; D might be TRBD2 (6 bases). Trimming cost V 2 bases and J 2 bases, with 13 bases left between them. This CDR3 region has 15 residues. Germline V CDR1 and CDR2: MNHEY, SMNVEV (reference sequence). For the CDR3, the DNA is TGTGCCAGCAGTTTAATGGGACTGCGTACCTACGAGCAGTACTTC. Protein product: CASSLMGLRTYEQYF.

The chain links TRBV2 to TRBJ1-2; no clear D. The V end lost 7 bases, the J end lost 10 bases, and 19 bases lay between the germline ends. CDR1 is SNHLY, CDR2 FYNNEI, per germline. The CDR3 totals 13 residues. The CDR3 loop is CASTSWVGIDYTF. CDR3 nucleotides: TGTGCCAGCACATCTTGGGTCGGGATTGACTACACCTTC.

The chain is built from TRBV5-8 and TRBJ2-5, with a weak D call TRBD1 (7 bases). V lost 3 bases and J lost 5, with 20 bases in between. Germline V gives CDR1 SGHTS, CDR2 YDEGEE. The CDR3 is 16 residues long. CDR3 in DNA: TGTGCCAGCAGCTCCCGGACAGGCAGGGGGGTTGAGACCCAGTACTTC. As protein: CASSSRTGRGVETQYF.

The rearrangement uses TRBV5-1 and TRBJ2-1; weak D call: TRBD2 (6 bases). This CDR3 region has 14 residues. CDR1 is SGHRS, CDR2 YFSETQ, per germline. Trimming took 5 bases from V and 1 from J, leaving 10 bases between them. The CDR3 spells CASREGRSYNEQFF. The CDR3, as DNA: TGCGCCAGCAGGGAGGGGAGGTCCTACAATGAGCAGTTCTTC.